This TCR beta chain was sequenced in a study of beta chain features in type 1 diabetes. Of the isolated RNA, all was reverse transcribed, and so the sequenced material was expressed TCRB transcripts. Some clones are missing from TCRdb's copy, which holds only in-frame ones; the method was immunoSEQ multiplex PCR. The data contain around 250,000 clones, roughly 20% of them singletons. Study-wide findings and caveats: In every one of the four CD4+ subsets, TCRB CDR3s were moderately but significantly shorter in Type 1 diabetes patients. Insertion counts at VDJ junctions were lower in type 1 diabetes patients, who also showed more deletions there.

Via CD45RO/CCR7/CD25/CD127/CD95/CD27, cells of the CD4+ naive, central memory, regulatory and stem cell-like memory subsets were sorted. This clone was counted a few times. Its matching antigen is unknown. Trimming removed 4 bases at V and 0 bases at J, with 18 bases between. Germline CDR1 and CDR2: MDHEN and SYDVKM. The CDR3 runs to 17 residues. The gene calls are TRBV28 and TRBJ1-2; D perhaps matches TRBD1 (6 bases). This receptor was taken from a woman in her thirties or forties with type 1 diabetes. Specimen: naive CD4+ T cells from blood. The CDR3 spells CASSSFSGTPANYGYTF. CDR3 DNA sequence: TGTGCCAGCAGTTCATTTTCCGGGACACCAGCTAACTATGGCTACACCTTC.